This T cell receptor beta chain derives from a study of shared clonotypes between healthy human individuals. Looked up from germline, CDR1 is MNHEY and CDR2 is SMNVEV (reference sequence). The CDR3 sequence is 16 residues long. Trimming left V 6 bases short and J 7 bases short, with 21 bases between. This table comes from immunoSEQ multiplex PCR, and its TCRdb copy is limited to in-frame clones, with some not included. This repertoire shows some 700,000 clones, about 90% found once; its top ten account for 30% to 40%. Overall study findings and caveats: A few donors showed sharing of about 4.6% of naive CD4 clonotypes.

Notes on this clone: Its cognate antigen is unknown.

Sample: memory CD8+ T cells from PBMCs. Specified subset: CD45RO+ cells pooled with CCR7-negative TemRA cells. This chain joins TRBV27 and TRBJ2-2; tentatively, D is TRBD1 or TRBD2 (5 bases each). This TCR was recovered from a man aged 18 to 29 in good health. Some clones in this sample may be carry-over from other donors' samples. The CDR3 protein is CASRGRGDTTVGELFF. CDR3 DNA: TGTGCCAGCAGGGGACGCGGCGACACAACGGTCGGGGAGCTGTTTTTT.